This TCR beta chain originates from a study of identifying expanded T cells in peripheral blood (dated by TCRdb to the late 2010s). Background on the whole study: Separate aliquots of the same genomic DNA pool were sequenced to produce technical replicates, and four replicates were compared in pairs. Results and caveats for the whole study, not just this receptor: In all healthy donors, the variance in clone template counts between samples taken around 14 days apart rose significantly as total template count increased. Both the number of clones called differentially abundant and the false-positive rate were significantly reduced by the beta-binomial model across all healthy-donor time intervals. The authors expected that over much longer intervals, such as months to years, biological variance in healthy repertoires might increase even further. Between technical replicates the binomial model flagged roughly 1.1 differentially abundant clones, whereas over approximately two weeks the binomial model flagged about 15 and over approximately four weeks around 18.

Note on this clone: Its target antigen remains unknown. No much larger clone exists at a distance of one base, and base qualities are not known. Distinct nucleotide sequences in the sample also encode this CDR3.

No immune events such as infections were documented for the healthy donors during the collection period. Time-dependent variance in a beta-binomial model of T-cell clone differential abundance was calibrated using healthy-donor blood repertoires as a training cohort. There were ten or so healthy donors in the training cohort, of whom 3 were female and 7 were male. Donor ages ranged from 29 to 64 years, with an average of around 43 years. Whole blood was collected from each healthy donor at three time points spaced about 2 weeks apart and obtained from a commercial supplier. Genomic DNA was extracted from unsorted whole blood for immunosequencing. CDR1 and CDR2, looked up from the germline V gene (reference sequence), are MNHEY and SMNVEV. The CDR3 measures 14 amino acids from cysteine to phenylalanine. Here the CDR3 DNA is all that survives: 42 bases in frame from base 1. The junction carries 9 bases between V and J, which are trimmed by 5 bases and 0 bases respectively.

TCRbeta CDR3 regions were profiled by bias-controlled multiplex PCR amplification of genomic DNA with the immunoSEQ Assay. In the paper's pipeline: The absolute abundance of each unique TCRbeta CDR3 region was quantified after sequences were collapsed and filtered. Differential abundance was tested with two models: a binomial (Fisher-equivalent) model and a beta-binomial model that adds time-dependent variance fitted from healthy donors. Clones with fewer than 5 combined templates were removed, and differential abundance was called for clones with a Benjamini-Hochberg FDR below 0.01. In the beta-binomial model, variance was expressed as a function of the total template count across the two samples, in the form v = (b*log(k)+a)^2. TCRdb retrieved this table from immuneACCESS and kept in-frame rearrangements only. Not all clones are present; in checked studies, unresolved V genes account for under half, and no reason is known for the remainder. The V and J calls and clone size come from that table; D and trimming were worked out from the DNA. The sample data list 60,000 or so clones, and about 83% of these were observed just once. Roughly 19% of the sample belongs to the ten largest clones.

Sequencing was performed on blood. This sequence originates from a person between 18 and 70 years old in good health. The chain is assembled from TRBV27 and TRBJ2-3; the D segment cannot be called with confidence. DNA sequence: TGTGCCAGCAGTCTCGGAGCTAGCACAGATACGCAGTATTTT. It translates as CASSLGASTDTQYF.